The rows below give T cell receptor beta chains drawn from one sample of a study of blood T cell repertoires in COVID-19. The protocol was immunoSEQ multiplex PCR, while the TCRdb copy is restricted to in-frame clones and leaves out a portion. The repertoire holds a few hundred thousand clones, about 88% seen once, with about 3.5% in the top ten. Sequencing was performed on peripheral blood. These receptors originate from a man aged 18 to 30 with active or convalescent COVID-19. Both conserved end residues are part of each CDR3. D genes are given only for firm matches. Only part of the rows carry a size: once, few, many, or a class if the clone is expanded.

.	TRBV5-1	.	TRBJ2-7	CASSPGGQGTYEQYF	TGCGCCAGCAGCCCCGGTGGGCAGGGGACCTACGAGCAGTACTTC
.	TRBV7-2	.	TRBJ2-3	CASSKLQGPTDTQYF	TGTGCCAGCAGCAAGCTACAGGGTCCCACAGATACGCAGTATTTT
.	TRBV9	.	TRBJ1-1	CASSPSQQNTEAFF	TGTGCCAGCAGCCCTTCACAGCAGAACACTGAAGCTTTCTTT
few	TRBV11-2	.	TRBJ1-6	CASSLTQRPWASPLHF	TGTGCCAGCAGCTTAACCCAGCGGCCCTGGGCCTCACCCCTCCACTTT
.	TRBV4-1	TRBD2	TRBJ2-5	CASSQPPGLAFLPGMYF	TGCGCCAGCAGCCAACCACCGGGACTAGCGTTTCTCCCAGGGATGTACTTC
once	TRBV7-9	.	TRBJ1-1	CASSLRERAFF	TGTGCCAGCAGCTTACGAGAGCGAGCTTTCTTT
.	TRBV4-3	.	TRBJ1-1	CASSQDRGTEAFF	TGCGCCAGCAGCCAAGATCGGGGAACTGAAGCTTTCTTT
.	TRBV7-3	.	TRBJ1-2	CASSLTGQLVSYGYTF	TGTGCCAGCAGCTTAACTGGACAGCTTGTTAGCTATGGCTACACCTTC
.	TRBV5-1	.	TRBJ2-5	CASSSGSEETQYF	TGCGCCAGCAGCTCCGGGTCCGAGGAGACCCAGTACTTC
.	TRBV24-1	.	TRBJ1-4	CATRAGGGKLFF	TGTGCCACCCGAGCGGGAGGCGGAAAACTGTTTTTT
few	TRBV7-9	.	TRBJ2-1	CASSLENPSYEQFF	TGTGCCAGCAGCTTAGAAAATCCGTCGTATGAGCAGTTCTTC
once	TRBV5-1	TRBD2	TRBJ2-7	CASSQLAGGSYEQYF	TGCGCCAGCAGCCAACTAGCGGGAGGGTCCTACGAGCAGTACTTC
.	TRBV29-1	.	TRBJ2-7	CSVEDRYSYEQYF	TGCAGCGTTGAAGATCGCTACTCCTACGAGCAGTACTTC
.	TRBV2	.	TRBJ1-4	CASTLVDSSEKLFF	TGTGCCAGCACTTTAGTAGACAGTTCCGAAAAACTGTTTTTT
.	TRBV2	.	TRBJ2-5	CATARGMETQYF	TGTGCCACCGCAAGGGGGATGGAGACCCAGTACTTC
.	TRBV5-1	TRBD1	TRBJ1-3	CASSLDGQGRNTIYF	TGCGCCAGCAGCTTGGATGGACAGGGTCGAAACACCATATATTTT